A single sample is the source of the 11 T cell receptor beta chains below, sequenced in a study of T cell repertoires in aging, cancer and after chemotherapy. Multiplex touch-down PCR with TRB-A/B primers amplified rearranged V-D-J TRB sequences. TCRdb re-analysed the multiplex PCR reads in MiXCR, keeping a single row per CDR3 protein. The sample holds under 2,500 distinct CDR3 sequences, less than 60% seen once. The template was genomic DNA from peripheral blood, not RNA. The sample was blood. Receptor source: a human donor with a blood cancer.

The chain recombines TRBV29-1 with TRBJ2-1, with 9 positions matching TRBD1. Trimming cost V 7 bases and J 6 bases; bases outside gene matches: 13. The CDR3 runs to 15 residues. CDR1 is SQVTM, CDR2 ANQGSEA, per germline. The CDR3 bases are TGCAGCGCCTTCCCGGTACAGGGGGCCGGCAATGAGCAGTTCTTC. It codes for CSAFPVQGAGNEQFF.

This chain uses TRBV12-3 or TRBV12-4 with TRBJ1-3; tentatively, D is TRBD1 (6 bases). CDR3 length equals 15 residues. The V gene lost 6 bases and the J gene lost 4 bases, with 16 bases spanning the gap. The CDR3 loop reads CASSKQGLEGNTIYF. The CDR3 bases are TGTGCCAGCAGCAAACAGGGACTCGAGGGAAACACCATATATTTT.

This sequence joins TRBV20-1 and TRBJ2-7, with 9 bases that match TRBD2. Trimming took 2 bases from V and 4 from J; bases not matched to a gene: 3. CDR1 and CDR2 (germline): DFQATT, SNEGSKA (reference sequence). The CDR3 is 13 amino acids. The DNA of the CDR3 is TGCAGTGCTAGACTAGCGGGGAGATACGAGCAGTACTTC. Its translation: CSARLAGRYEQYF.

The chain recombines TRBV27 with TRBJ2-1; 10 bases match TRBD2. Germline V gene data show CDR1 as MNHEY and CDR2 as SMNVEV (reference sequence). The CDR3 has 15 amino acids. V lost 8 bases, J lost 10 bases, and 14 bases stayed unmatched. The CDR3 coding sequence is TGTGCCAGCCTACCACTTGGGACTAGCGATCGGGAGCAGTTCTTC. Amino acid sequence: CASLPLGTSDREQFF.

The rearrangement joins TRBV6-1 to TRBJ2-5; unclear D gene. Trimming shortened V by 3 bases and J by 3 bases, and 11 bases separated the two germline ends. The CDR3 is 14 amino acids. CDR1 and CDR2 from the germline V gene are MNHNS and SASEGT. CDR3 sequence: CASSERRREETQYF. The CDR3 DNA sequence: TGTGCCAGCAGTGAGCGGCGTCGAGAAGAGACCCAGTACTTC.

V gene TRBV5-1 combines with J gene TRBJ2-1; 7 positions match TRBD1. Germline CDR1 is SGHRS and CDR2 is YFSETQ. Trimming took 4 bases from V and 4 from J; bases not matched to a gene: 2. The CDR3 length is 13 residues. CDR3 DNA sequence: TGCGCCAGCAGCCCACAGGGGTACAATGAGCAGTTCTTC. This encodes CASSPQGYNEQFF. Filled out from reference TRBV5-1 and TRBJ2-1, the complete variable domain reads KAGVTQTPRYLIKTRGQQVTLSCSPISGHRSVSWYQQTPGQGLQFLFEYFSETQRNKGNFPGRFSGRQFSNSRSEMNVSTLELGDSALYLCASSPQGYNEQFFGPGTRLTVL.

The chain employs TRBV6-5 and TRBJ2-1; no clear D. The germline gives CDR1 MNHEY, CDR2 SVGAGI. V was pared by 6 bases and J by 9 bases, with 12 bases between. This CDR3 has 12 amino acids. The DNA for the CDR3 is TGTGCCAGCAGGGACGGAGCAGGTGAGCAGTTCTTC. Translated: CASRDGAGEQFF.

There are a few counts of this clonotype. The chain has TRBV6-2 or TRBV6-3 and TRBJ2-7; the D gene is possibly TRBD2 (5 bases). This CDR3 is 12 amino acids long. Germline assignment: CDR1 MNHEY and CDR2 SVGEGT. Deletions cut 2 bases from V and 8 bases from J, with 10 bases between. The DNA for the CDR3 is TGTGCCAGCAGTTACACCCTCGGGAAGCAGTACTTC. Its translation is CASSYTLGKQYF.

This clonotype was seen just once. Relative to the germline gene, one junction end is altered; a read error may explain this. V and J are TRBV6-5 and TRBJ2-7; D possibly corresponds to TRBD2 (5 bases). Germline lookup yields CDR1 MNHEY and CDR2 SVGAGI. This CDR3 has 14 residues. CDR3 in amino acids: CASSYSFGSYEKYF. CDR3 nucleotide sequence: TGTGCCAGCAGTTACTCGTTTGGGAGCTACGAGAAGTACTTC.

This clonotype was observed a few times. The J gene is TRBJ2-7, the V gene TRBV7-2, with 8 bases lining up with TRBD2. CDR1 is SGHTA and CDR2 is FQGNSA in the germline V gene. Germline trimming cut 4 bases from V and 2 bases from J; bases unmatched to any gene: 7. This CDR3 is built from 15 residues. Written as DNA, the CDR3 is TGTGCCAGCAGCTCCTCCGGGGGGGTAGCCTACGAGCAGTACTTC. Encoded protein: CASSSSGGVAYEQYF.

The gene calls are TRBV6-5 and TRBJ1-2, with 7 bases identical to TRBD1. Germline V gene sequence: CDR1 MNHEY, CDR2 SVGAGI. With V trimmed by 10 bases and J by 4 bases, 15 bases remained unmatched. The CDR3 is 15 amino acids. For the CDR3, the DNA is TGTGCCACCTTACACCCTCTGCGGGACAGCTATGGCTACACCTTC. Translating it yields CATLHPLRDSYGYTF.